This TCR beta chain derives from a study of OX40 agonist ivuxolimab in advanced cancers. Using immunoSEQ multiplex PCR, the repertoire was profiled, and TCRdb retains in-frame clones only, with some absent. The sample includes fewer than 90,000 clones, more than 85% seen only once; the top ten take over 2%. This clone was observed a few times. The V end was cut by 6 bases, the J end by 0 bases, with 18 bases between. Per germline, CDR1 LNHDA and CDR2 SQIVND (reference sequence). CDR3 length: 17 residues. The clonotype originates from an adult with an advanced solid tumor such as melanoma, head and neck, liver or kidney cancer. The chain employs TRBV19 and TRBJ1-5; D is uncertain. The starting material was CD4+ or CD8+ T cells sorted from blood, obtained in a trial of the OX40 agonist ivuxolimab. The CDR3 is CASSPPQPFASNQPQHF. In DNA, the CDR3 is TGTGCCAGTAGCCCCCCACAGCCGTTCGCTAGCAATCAGCCCCAGCATTTT.